The 8 T cell receptor beta chains in this list originate from one sample, sequenced in a study of blood T cell repertoires in COVID-19. The repertoire was sequenced with immunoSEQ multiplex PCR; TCRdb's copy has only in-frame clones and lacks some. This table holds over 150,000 clones, over 80% found once. What was sequenced was peripheral blood. Receptors originate from a woman in her seventies with COVID-19, enrolled during active disease.

This clone was recorded only once. The V gene is TRBV7-7, the J gene TRBJ2-3; maybe TRBD1 (5 bases). Germline CDR1 SSHAT, CDR2 FNYEAQ (reference sequence). This CDR3 has 16 residues. V was clipped by 5 bases and J by 3 bases, with 18 bases between them. The CDR3 loop is CASSPVTVGTTDTQYF. CDR3 bases: TGTGCCAGCAGCCCGGTGACAGTAGGTACAACAGATACGCAGTATTTT.

The chain is built from TRBV9 and TRBJ2-5; 8 positions match TRBD2. Trimming cost V 1 base and J 2 bases; bases outside gene matches: 4. The CDR3 is made up of 15 amino acids. Germline CDR1 and CDR2: SGDLS and YYNGEE. The CDR3 region is CASSVLAGVQETQYF. The CDR3 DNA follows: TGTGCCAGCAGCGTACTAGCGGGCGTTCAAGAGACCCAGTACTTC. Based on the CDR3 plus reference TRBV9 and TRBJ2-5, the full variable domain is DSGVTQTPKHLITATGQRVTLRCSPRSGDLSVYWYQQSLDQGLQFLIQYYNGEERAKGNILERFSAQQFPDLHSELNLSSLELGDSALYFCASSVLAGVQETQYFGPGTRLLVL.

The rearrangement links TRBV5-4 to TRBJ2-3; D is ambiguous. CDR1 and CDR2 from the germline V gene are SGHNT and YYREEE (reference sequence). The CDR3 runs 13 residues. V was clipped by 0 bases and J by 4 bases, with 6 bases between them. CDR3 amino acids: CASSLGTSDTQYF. Here the CDR3 DNA reads TGTGCCAGCAGCTTGGGAACATCAGATACGCAGTATTTT. The whole variable domain, filled in from reference TRBV5-4 and TRBJ2-3, reads ETGVTQSPTHLIKTRGQQVTLRCSSQSGHNTVSWYQQALGQGPQFIFQYYREEENGRGNFPPRFSGLQFPNYSSELNVNALELDDSALYLCASSLGTSDTQYFGPGTRLTVL.

V is TRBV7-2 and J is TRBJ2-1; D unresolved. From germline, CDR1 is SGHTA and CDR2 FQGNSA. V was pared by 8 bases and J by 3 bases, with 8 bases between. The CDR3 loop spans 12 amino acids. The CDR3 protein is CASLGSYNEQFF. DNA for the CDR3: TGTGCCAGCTTGGGCAGCTACAATGAGCAGTTCTTC.

The table lists this clone with a few counts. The genes are TRBV5-1 and TRBJ2-7; 9 bases fit TRBD1. V lost 0 bases and J lost 0; bases outside the gene matches: 10. The germline gives CDR1 SGHRS, CDR2 YFSETQ. This CDR3 is built from 18 residues. The CDR3: CASSLGITGGLSSYEQYF. In nucleotides, the CDR3 is TGCGCCAGCAGCTTGGGGATAACAGGGGGCCTTAGCTCCTACGAGCAGTACTTC.

The chain has TRBV10-3 and TRBJ1-4, with 8 bases that match TRBD1. The germline gives CDR1 ENHRY, CDR2 SYGVKD. The CDR3 runs to 14 residues. Trimming removed 6 bases from V and 7 bases from J; junction bases left unmatched: 7. CDR3 coding DNA: TGTGCCATCAGCCGGACAGGGTGGAGTGAAAAACTGTTTTTT. As protein: CAISRTGWSEKLFF.

The J gene is TRBJ2-3, the V gene TRBV1; the table's TRBD2 call for D was not verified on the DNA. TRBV1 is marked as a pseudogene. The CDR3 covers 16 residues. CDR3 protein: CTSSKRLARKENTQYF. For the CDR3, the DNA is TGCACCAGCAGCAAGAGACTAGCCAGGAAGGAGAATACGCAGTATTTT.

The rearrangement links TRBV10-2 to TRBJ2-5; D possibly corresponds to TRBD2 (6 bases). Trimming stripped 8 bases from V and 4 bases from J, with 8 bases between. Looked up from germline, CDR1 is WSHSY and CDR2 is SAAADI. The CDR3 has 11 residues. The CDR3 protein is CASRGRETQYF. The CDR3 DNA reads TGCGCCAGCCGGGGGAGAGAGACCCAGTACTTC.